This record covers a single T cell receptor beta chain. Its antigen remains unidentified. At the time of sampling, donors were nominally healthy, though unrecorded immune exposures were likely. The PCR used 60 Vbeta and 13 Jbeta primers. Clones were read by immunoSEQ multiplex PCR, and TCRdb kept only the in-frame ones, dropping some. The sample contains about 62,000 clones, approximately 87% of which appear only once. Looked up from germline, CDR1 is SGDLS and CDR2 is YYNGEE. V lost 5 bases, J lost 5 bases, and 6 bases stayed unmatched. The CDR3 consists of 14 residues. This sample is part of a study of cytomegalovirus exposure and HLA in healthy donors. Study-wide points: Rarity held for most TCR sequences, but there were some public TCRs that occurred in many donors.

The chain combines TRBV9 with TRBJ2-1; 8 bases match TRBD2. This TCR was recovered from a man aged 18-30 years in good health and CMV-seronegative. Sequencing was performed on PBMCs. Here the CDR3 DNA reads TGTGCCAGCAGACCGGGACTAGTAAACAATGAGCAGTTCTTC. It codes for CASRPGLVNNEQFF.